This is a list of T cell receptor beta chains from one sample in a study of T-cell memory formation after mild COVID-19. TCRdb reanalysed the 5' RACE reads using MiXCR and keeps one entry per CDR3 protein. Among about 560,000 distinct CDR3 sequences listed, about 18% were seen once. Sequencing used PBMCs or a T cell subset sorted from them (not recorded which). Receptors originate from an adult woman who had mild COVID-19 (a few samples of this study predate the infection). Cell type and time point are not known. CDR3s include the opening cysteine and the closing phenylalanine or tryptophan. A D gene is named only where the DNA matches it firmly. Where a row states a size, it is once, few, many or the class of an expanded clone; other rows omit it.

J gene: TRBJ2-3; D gene: NA; clone size: NA; V gene: TRBV30; CDR3 DNA: TGTGCCCAGACGGGGGGGACAGTTCTCACAGATACGCAGTATTTT; CDR3 protein: CAQTGGTVLTDTQYF
J gene: TRBJ1-1; D gene: NA; clone size: many; V gene: TRBV7-9; CDR3 DNA: TGTGCCAGCATGGAGGGGATGAACACTGAAGCTTTCTTT; CDR3 protein: CASMEGMNTEAFF
J gene: TRBJ2-7; D gene: NA; clone size: few; V gene: TRBV15; CDR3 DNA: TGTGCCACCAGTGGCCGGGACGCCGGAAAATACGAGCAGTACTTC; CDR3 protein: CATSGRDAGKYEQYF
J gene: TRBJ1-2; D gene: TRBD1; clone size: few; V gene: TRBV4-3; CDR3 DNA: TGCGCCAGCAGCCCCGGACAGGGAATAATCCCTAACTATGGCTACACCTTC; CDR3 protein: CASSPGQGIIPNYGYTF
J gene: TRBJ2-3; D gene: TRBD2; clone size: few; V gene: TRBV24-1; CDR3 DNA: TGTGCCACCAGTGACCCTGGGACTAGCGGGACGAGGGGAAGAGTCACAGATACGCAGTATTTT; CDR3 protein: CATSDPGTSGTRGRVTDTQYF
J gene: TRBJ2-7; D gene: NA; clone size: NA; V gene: TRBV9; CDR3 DNA: TGTGCCAGCAGCCCTGGGGACGCAAACTACGAGCAGTACTTC; CDR3 protein: CASSPGDANYEQYF
J gene: TRBJ2-3; D gene: NA; clone size: NA; V gene: TRBV20-1; CDR3 DNA: TGCAGTGCTTACCCCGAGTATTTT; CDR3 protein: CSAYPEYF
J gene: TRBJ2-1; D gene: NA; clone size: few; V gene: TRBV5-1; CDR3 DNA: TGCGCCAGCAGCTTGAGGTCCGAAAACAATGAGCAGTTCTTC; CDR3 protein: CASSLRSENNEQFF
J gene: TRBJ2-1; D gene: TRBD2; clone size: few; V gene: TRBV7-2; CDR3 DNA: TGTGCCGGGAGGGGACTAGCGGAGTACAATGAGCAGTTCTTC; CDR3 protein: CAGRGLAEYNEQFF
J gene: TRBJ2-7; D gene: NA; clone size: NA; V gene: TRBV11-2; CDR3 DNA: TGTGCCAGCAGCTCTTTGCCTACCGTCGAGCAGTACTTC; CDR3 protein: CASSSLPTVEQYF
J gene: TRBJ1-1; D gene: NA; clone size: few; V gene: TRBV5-1; CDR3 DNA: TGCGCCAGCAGCTTGGACGGGGGTATGAACACTGAAGCTTTCTTT; CDR3 protein: CASSLDGGMNTEAFF
J gene: TRBJ1-5; D gene: NA; clone size: few; V gene: TRBV15; CDR3 DNA: TGTGCCACCAGCAGGGACCTGACAGGTTGGAGCAATCAGCCCCAGCATTTT; CDR3 protein: CATSRDLTGWSNQPQHF
J gene: TRBJ1-6; D gene: NA; clone size: few; V gene: TRBV5-1; CDR3 DNA: TGCGCCAGCAGTCAAGACGGGGAGAGCTCCTATAATTCACCCCTCCACTTT; CDR3 protein: CASSQDGESSYNSPLHF
J gene: TRBJ1-1; D gene: NA; clone size: few; V gene: TRBV29-1; CDR3 DNA: TGCAGCGTGGAGGACAGACGCTACACTGAAGCTTTCTTT; CDR3 protein: CSVEDRRYTEAFF
J gene: TRBJ2-3; D gene: TRBD2; clone size: NA; V gene: TRBV12-3/TRBV12-4; CDR3 DNA: TGTGCCAGCAACCTCTTGACCGGGACTAGCGGGACAGATACGCAGTATTTT; CDR3 protein: CASNLLTGTSGTDTQYF
J gene: TRBJ2-3; D gene: NA; clone size: NA; V gene: TRBV18; CDR3 DNA: TGTGCCAGCTCACCGGCCGGGAGAAACGCAGATACGCAGTATTTT; CDR3 protein: CASSPAGRNADTQYF
J gene: TRBJ1-2; D gene: NA; clone size: NA; V gene: TRBV24-1; CDR3 DNA: TGTGCCACCAGTGATCTTACTGACATGCCGCGGGATGGCTACACCTTC; CDR3 protein: CATSDLTDMPRDGYTF
J gene: TRBJ2-3; D gene: NA; clone size: few; V gene: TRBV30; CDR3 DNA: TGTGCCTGGAGTGATACAGGGAGGACGCAGTATTTT; CDR3 protein: CAWSDTGRTQYF
J gene: TRBJ2-7; D gene: NA; clone size: few; V gene: TRBV3-1; CDR3 DNA: TGTGCCAGCAGCCTAGCAGGGTTTGAGCAGTACTTC; CDR3 protein: CASSLAGFEQYF
J gene: TRBJ2-7; D gene: TRBD1; clone size: NA; V gene: TRBV7-9; CDR3 DNA: TGTGCCAGCAGCCTCCACCGGGACAGGGGTCACGAGCAGTACTTC; CDR3 protein: CASSLHRDRGHEQYF
J gene: TRBJ1-4; D gene: NA; clone size: many; V gene: TRBV7-2; CDR3 DNA: TGTGCCAGCAGTTTGGGGTTGGCTAATGAAAAACTGTTTTTT; CDR3 protein: CASSLGLANEKLFF
J gene: TRBJ2-1; D gene: TRBD1; clone size: NA; V gene: TRBV5-1; CDR3 DNA: TGCGCCAGCAGCCGGGACAGAAACTCCTACAATGAGCAGTTCTTC; CDR3 protein: CASSRDRNSYNEQFF
J gene: TRBJ2-1; D gene: TRBD2; clone size: few; V gene: TRBV3-1; CDR3 DNA: TGTGCCAGCAGCCAATCCCTAGCGGGAACAAATGAGCAGTTCTTC; CDR3 protein: CASSQSLAGTNEQFF